The source of this T cell receptor beta chain is a study of blood T cell repertoires in COVID-19. This CDR3 has 16 residues. The V and J ends lost 0 bases and 7 bases, in that order; junction bases with no gene match: 7. From germline, CDR1 is SEHNR and CDR2 FQNEAQ (reference sequence). The data were produced by immunoSEQ multiplex PCR, yet TCRdb's version contains in-frame clones alone and is incomplete. In the table there are roughly 120,000 clones, less than 80% of which are singletons. The rearrangement uses TRBV7-9 and TRBJ2-1, with 9 bases that match TRBD2. This sequence originates from a man over 45 with acute or convalescent COVID-19. The sample was peripheral blood. The CDR3 nucleotides read TGTGCCAGCAGCTTAGCGCGAGGACTAGCGTTAAATGAGCAGTTCTTC. This codes for CASSLARGLALNEQFF. Based on the CDR3 plus reference TRBV7-9 and TRBJ2-1, the full variable domain is DTGVSQNPRHKITKRGQNVTFRCDPISEHNRLYWYRQTLGQGPEFLTYFQNEAQLEKSRLLSDRFSAERPKGSFSTLEIQRTEQGDSAMYLCASSLARGLALNEQFFGPGTRLTVL.